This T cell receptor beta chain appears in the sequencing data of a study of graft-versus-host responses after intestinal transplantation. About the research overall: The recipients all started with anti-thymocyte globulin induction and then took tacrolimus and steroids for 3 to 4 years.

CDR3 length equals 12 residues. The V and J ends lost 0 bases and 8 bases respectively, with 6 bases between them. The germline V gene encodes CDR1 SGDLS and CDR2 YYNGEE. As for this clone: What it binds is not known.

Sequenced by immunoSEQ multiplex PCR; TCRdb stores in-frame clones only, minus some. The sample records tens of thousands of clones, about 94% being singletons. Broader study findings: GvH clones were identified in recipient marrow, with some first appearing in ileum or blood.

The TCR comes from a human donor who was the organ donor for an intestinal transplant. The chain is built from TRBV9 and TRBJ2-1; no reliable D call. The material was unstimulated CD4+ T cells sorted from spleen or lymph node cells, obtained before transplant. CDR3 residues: CASSVDLDEQFF. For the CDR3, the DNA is TGTGCCAGCAGCGTAGATCTGGATGAGCAGTTCTTC. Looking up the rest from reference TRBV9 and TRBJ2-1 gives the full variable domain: DSGVTQTPKHLITATGQRVTLRCSPRSGDLSVYWYQQSLDQGLQFLIQYYNGEERAKGNILERFSAQQFPDLHSELNLSSLELGDSALYFCASSVDLDEQFFGPGTRLTVL.